Listed here are 24 T cell receptor beta chains from one sample, sequenced in a study of cytomegalovirus exposure and HLA in healthy donors. 13 Jbeta primers and 60 Vbeta primers were used for the PCR. Assay used: immunoSEQ multiplex PCR; TCRdb lists only in-frame clones, some missing. The data contain approximately 150,000 clones, about 74% of them singletons. Source material: PBMCs. These receptors all stem from a male donor in good health and CMV-seronegative.

The chain joins TRBV25-1 to TRBJ2-7; 10 bases line up with TRBD1. Germline V gene sequence: CDR1 MGHDK, CDR2 SYGVNS. The length of the CDR3 is 15 residues. V gave up 3 bases and J gave up 7 bases; unmatched junction bases: 9. Here the CDR3 reads CASSDSGTGDQEQYF. The CDR3 DNA follows: TGTGCCAGCAGTGATTCCGGGACAGGGGATCAGGAGCAGTACTTC.

The chain combines TRBV2 with TRBJ2-6, with 10 positions matching TRBD1. With V trimmed by 9 bases and J by 2 bases, 10 bases remained unmatched. This CDR3 spans 17 amino acids. CDR1 is SNHLY, CDR2 FYNNEI, per germline. The CDR3 reads CASGQGVSLAGANVLTF. The DNA of the CDR3 is TGTGCCAGTGGACAGGGGGTGTCTCTGGCTGGGGCCAACGTCCTGACTTTC.

V usage is TRBV20-1 and J usage is TRBJ1-2; D is unclear. V was trimmed by 4 bases and J by 5 bases, leaving 8 bases between them. Germline assignment: CDR1 DFQATT and CDR2 SNEGSKA (reference sequence). This CDR3 is built from 11 residues. CDR3 nucleotide sequence: TGCAGTGCTACTGAGGAGTATGGCTACACCTTC. This gives the protein CSATEEYGYTF.

This chain joins TRBV11-2 and TRBJ1-2, with 7 bases identical to TRBD1. The CDR3 is made up of 16 amino acids. Germline V CDR1 and CDR2: SGHAT, FQNNGV. The ends lost 1 base at V and 4 bases at J; junction bases unmatched: 9. CDR3 DNA: TGTGCCAGCAGCTTAGTAGGGGCAGGGGGGACCTATGGCTACACCTTC. It specifies CASSLVGAGGTYGYTF.

CDR3 loop: CASSLTGVLTDTQYF. CDR3 DNA: TGTGCCAGCAGCTTAACCGGGGTCCTCACAGATACGCAGTATTTT. This chain connects TRBV7-3 to TRBJ2-3; the D gene is possibly TRBD2 (5 bases). The CDR3 runs to 15 residues. CDR1 and CDR2 (germline): SGHTA, FQGTGA. The V gene lost 0 bases and the J gene lost 2 bases, with 9 bases spanning the gap. The full variable domain, completed using reference TRBV7-3 and TRBJ2-3, is GAGVSQTPSNKVTEKGKYVELRCDPISGHTALYWYRQSLGQGPEFLIYFQGTGAADDSGLPNDRFFAVRPEGSVSTLKIQRTERGDSAVYLCASSLTGVLTDTQYFGPGTRLTVL.

This CDR3 reads CSVELGTGKGSNQPQHF. The CDR3 coding sequence is TGCAGCGTTGAATTGGGGACAGGGAAAGGTAGCAATCAGCCCCAGCATTTT. The chain uses TRBV29-1 and TRBJ1-5; 9 nucleotides align to TRBD1. Germline V gene lookup returns CDR1 SQVTM and CDR2 ANQGSEA. This CDR3 is 17 amino acids long. The junction had 8 bases not matched to a gene; V was cut back by 2 bases and J by 0 bases.

This clone was counted a single time. DNA for the CDR3: TGTGCCAGTAGTTTGGGCTCTTCCGCGAATGGCTACACCTTC. Its protein product is CASSLGSSANGYTF. The chain joins TRBV19 to TRBJ1-2; D not resolved. The CDR3 extends over 14 amino acids. The germline gives CDR1 LNHDA, CDR2 SQIVND (reference sequence). The germline V and J ends were trimmed by 5 bases and 6 bases, with 16 bases remaining between them. Based on the CDR3 plus reference TRBV19 and TRBJ1-2, the full variable domain is DGGITQSPKYLFRKEGQNVTLSCEQNLNHDAMYWYRQDPGQGLRLIYYSQIVNDFQKGDIAEGYSVSREKKESFPLTVTSAQKNPTAFYLCASSLGSSANGYTFGSGTRLTVV.

This rearrangement joins TRBV7-2 to TRBJ2-5, with TRBD2 identical over 9 bases. Germline CDR1 is SGHTA and CDR2 is FQGNSA. This CDR3 region has 16 residues. Trimming removed 1 base from V and 9 bases from J; junction bases left unmatched: 12. The CDR3: CASSLEASGATEPQYF. CDR3 coding DNA: TGTGCCAGCAGCTTAGAGGCTAGCGGGGCGACGGAGCCCCAGTACTTC.

The rearrangement links TRBV6-1 to TRBJ1-3; the D gene is possibly TRBD1 (5 bases). The CDR3 has 19 amino acids. Germline CDR1 MNHNS, CDR2 SASEGT. V lost 1 base, J lost 4 bases, and 23 bases lay in between. For the CDR3, the DNA is TGTGCCAGCAGTGAAGATCAGTTTAGTATAAGGGGTACCGGAAACACCATATATTTT. It specifies CASSEDQFSIRGTGNTIYF.

The rearrangement joins TRBV27 to TRBJ2-7; 8 nucleotides match TRBD1. The ends lost 6 bases at V and 7 bases at J; junction bases unmatched: 11. This CDR3 is 14 amino acids long. Germline CDR1 and CDR2: MNHEY and SMNVEV (reference sequence). The CDR3 DNA reads as TGTGCCAGCAGCCAACTGGACAGGGTTGGGGAGCAGTACTTC. Translated: CASSQLDRVGEQYF.

This chain uses TRBV11-2 with TRBJ2-1; TRBD2 might be the D (6 bases). The CDR3 totals 13 residues. In germline, CDR1 is SGHAT, CDR2 FQNNGV. V shed 5 bases and J shed 9 bases, with 14 bases lying between them. The CDR3 protein is CASSPSTRTEQFF. The CDR3 DNA follows: TGTGCCAGCAGCCCTTCGACTAGGACTGAGCAGTTCTTC.

The V gene is TRBV6-4, the J gene TRBJ2-7; 7 bases match TRBD2. V shed 8 bases and J 2 bases; nucleotides not matched to a gene: 15. CDR1 and CDR2 from the germline V gene are MRHNA and SNTAGT. The CDR3 has 16 amino acids. CDR3 amino acids: CASELRGTLGPYEQYF. Written as DNA, the CDR3 is TGTGCCAGCGAATTGCGGGGGACTCTGGGACCCTACGAGCAGTACTTC.

The J gene is TRBJ2-3, the V gene TRBV1; the D call in the table, TRBD2, was not verified against the DNA. TRBV1 is a known pseudogene. The CDR3 extends over 16 amino acids. The CDR3 DNA is TGCACCAGCAGCCAACTAGCGGGGGCTAGCACAGATACGCAGTATTTT. Translating gives CTSSQLAGASTDTQYF.

This sequence joins TRBV27 and TRBJ2-5; TRBD2 matches at 7 bases. The DNA end is more similar to TRBJ2-7, so the J call may be wrong. Germline V gene data show CDR1 as MNHEY and CDR2 as SMNVEV (reference sequence). The CDR3 consists of 18 residues. CDR3 residues: CASSLSGLAVPDPYEQYF. The CDR3, as DNA: TGTGCCAGCAGTTTATCGGGGCTAGCGGTCCCTGACCCCTACGAGCAGTACTTC.

V is TRBV6-1 and J is TRBJ1-2, with D perhaps TRBD1 (6 bases). Germline CDR1 reads MNHNS; CDR2 reads SASEGT. Trimming cost V 2 bases and J 1 base, with 14 bases left between them. This CDR3 contains 16 residues. The CDR3 sequence is CASSEPYRDYNYGYTF. CDR3 DNA sequence: TGTGCCAGCAGTGAACCCTACAGGGATTATAACTATGGCTACACCTTC.

The chain employs TRBV6-5 and TRBJ2-7; TRBD2 matches at 7 bases. Per the germline V gene, CDR1 is MNHEY and CDR2 is SVGAGI. The CDR3 length is 13 residues. V gave up 5 bases and J gave up 4 bases; unmatched junction bases: 5. The CDR3 DNA follows: TGTGCCAGCAGTCCGACTAGCCGGTACGAGCAGTACTTC. Its translation is CASSPTSRYEQYF.

The V and J genes are TRBV6-6 and TRBJ2-7; 9 bases are shared with TRBD1. J was trimmed by 7 bases and V by 2 bases; bases with no gene match: 6. The CDR3 consists of 14 residues. Germline-derived CDR1 and CDR2 are MNHNY and SVGAGI (reference sequence). The CDR3 sequence is CASSYLQGAQEQYF. The CDR3 DNA is TGTGCCAGCAGTTACCTACAGGGGGCGCAAGAGCAGTACTTC.

The chain's CDR3 is CSVEMGLESYEQYF. The DNA for the CDR3 is TGCAGCGTTGAGATGGGACTGGAGTCCTACGAGCAGTACTTC. The chain uses TRBV29-1 and TRBJ2-7, with a tentative D call TRBD2 (6 bases). Germline assignment: CDR1 SQVTM and CDR2 ANQGSEA. The germline V and J ends were trimmed by 3 bases and 1 base, with 13 bases remaining between them. The CDR3 has 14 amino acids.

The V call is TRBV5-1, the J call TRBJ1-1; no firm D call. The CDR3 runs to 15 residues. Trimming stripped 4 bases from V and 4 bases from J, with 17 bases between. Germline-derived CDR1 and CDR2 are SGHRS and YFSETQ. The CDR3 sequence is CASSVGISEVTEAFF. CDR3 nucleotides: TGCGCCAGCAGCGTGGGGATTTCAGAGGTCACTGAAGCTTTCTTT.

This chain uses TRBV28 with TRBJ2-7; TRBD2 aligns across 9 bases. V gave up 6 bases and J gave up 0 bases; unmatched junction bases: 6. This CDR3 contains 15 residues. In germline, CDR1 is MDHEN, CDR2 SYDVKM. The CDR3 loop is CASRCGLASSYEQYF. In DNA, the CDR3 is TGTGCCAGCAGGTGTGGACTAGCGAGCTCCTACGAGCAGTACTTC. Looking up the rest from reference TRBV28 and TRBJ2-7 gives the full variable domain: DVKVTQSSRYLVKRTGEKVFLECVQDMDHENMFWYRQDPGLGLRLIYFSYDVKMKEKGDIPEGYSVSREKKERFSLILESASTNQTSMYLCASRCGLASSYEQYFGPGTRLTVT.

In its sample, this clone was seen a few times. V is TRBV5-1 and J is TRBJ2-1; 10 bases align to TRBD1. V shed 7 bases and J 7 bases; nucleotides not matched to a gene: 20. The CDR3 extends over 18 amino acids. CDR1 SGHRS and CDR2 YFSETQ come from the germline V gene. The chain's CDR3 is CASLGDRGPGTQPNEQFF. CDR3 DNA: TGCGCCAGCTTGGGGGACAGGGGACCCGGGACTCAACCTAATGAGCAGTTCTTC. The variable domain in full, with the rest retrieved from reference TRBV5-1 and TRBJ2-1, is KAGVTQTPRYLIKTRGQQVTLSCSPISGHRSVSWYQQTPGQGLQFLFEYFSETQRNKGNFPGRFSGRQFSNSRSEMNVSTLELGDSALYLCASLGDRGPGTQPNEQFFGPGTRLTVL.

The J gene is TRBJ2-7, the V gene TRBV4-2; 10 positions agree with TRBD2. The length of the CDR3 is 18 residues. CDR1 LGHNA and CDR2 YNFKEQ come from the germline V gene. V trimming: 4 bases; J trimming: 1 base; junction bases outside the gene matches: 13. CDR3 sequence: CASSRAVDSGGSSYEQYF. DNA for the CDR3: TGTGCCAGCAGCCGCGCGGTCGATAGCGGGGGGAGTTCCTACGAGCAGTACTTC.

CDR3 in DNA: TGTGCCAGCAGCAAGGGGGGGTGGAATTCACCCCTCCACTTT. It encodes CASSKGGWNSPLHF. The chain has TRBV6-5 and TRBJ1-6, with D perhaps TRBD1 (6 bases). Germline-derived CDR1 and CDR2 are MNHEY and SVGAGI. Trimming stripped 6 bases from V and 7 bases from J, with 13 bases between. The CDR3 consists of 14 residues.

The CDR3 spells CSVGQDALNEQYF. Written as DNA, the CDR3 is TGCAGCGTCGGACAGGACGCCCTGAACGAGCAGTACTTC. The chain employs TRBV29-1 and TRBJ2-7; 7 bases are a match to TRBD1. The CDR3 has 13 amino acids. With 6 bases clipped from V and 5 bases from J, the junction kept 10 bases outside the gene matches. Germline CDR1 is SQVTM and CDR2 is ANQGSEA.